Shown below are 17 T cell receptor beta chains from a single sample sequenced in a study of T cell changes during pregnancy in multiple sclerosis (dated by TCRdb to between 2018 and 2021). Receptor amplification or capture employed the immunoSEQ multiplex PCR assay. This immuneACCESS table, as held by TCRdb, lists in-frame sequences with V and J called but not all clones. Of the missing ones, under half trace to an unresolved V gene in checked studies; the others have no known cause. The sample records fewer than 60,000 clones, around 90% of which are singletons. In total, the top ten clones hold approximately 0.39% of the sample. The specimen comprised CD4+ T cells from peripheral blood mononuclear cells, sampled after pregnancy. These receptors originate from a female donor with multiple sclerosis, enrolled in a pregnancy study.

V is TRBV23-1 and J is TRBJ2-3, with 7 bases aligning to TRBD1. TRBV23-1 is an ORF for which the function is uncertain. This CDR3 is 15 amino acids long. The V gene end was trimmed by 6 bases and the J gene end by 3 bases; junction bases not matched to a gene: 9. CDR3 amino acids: CASSFRGSGTDTQYF. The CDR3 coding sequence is TGCGCCAGCAGCTTCAGGGGGTCGGGAACAGATACGCAGTATTTT.

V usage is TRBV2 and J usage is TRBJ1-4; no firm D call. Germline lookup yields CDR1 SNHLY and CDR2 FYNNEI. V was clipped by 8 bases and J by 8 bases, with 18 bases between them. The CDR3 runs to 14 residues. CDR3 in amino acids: CASWVGFGNEKLFF. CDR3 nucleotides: TGTGCCAGCTGGGTCGGGTTCGGTAACGAAAAACTGTTTTTT. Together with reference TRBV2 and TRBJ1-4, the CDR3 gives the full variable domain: EPEVTQTPSHQVTQMGQEVILRCVPISNHLYFYWYRQILGQKVEFLVSFYNNEISEKSEIFDDQFSVERPDGSNFTLKIRSTKLEDSAMYFCASWVGFGNEKLFFGSGTQLSVL.

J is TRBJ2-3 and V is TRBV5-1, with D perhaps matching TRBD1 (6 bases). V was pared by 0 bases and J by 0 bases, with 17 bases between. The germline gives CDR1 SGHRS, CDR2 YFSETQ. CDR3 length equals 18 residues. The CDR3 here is CASSLEGSPGVSTDTQYF. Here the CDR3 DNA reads TGCGCCAGCAGCTTGGAAGGTTCCCCAGGGGTGAGCACAGATACGCAGTATTTT.

CDR3 coding DNA: TGTGCCAGCAGCTTGGGTCGGACAGGGGGCTATGAGCAGTTCTTC. Translating gives CASSLGRTGGYEQFF. This sequence joins TRBV11-3 and TRBJ2-1; 11 bases align to TRBD1. V was pared by 3 bases and J by 8 bases, with 6 bases of the junction left unmatched. CDR3 length equals 15 residues. Germline V gene lookup returns CDR1 SGHNT and CDR2 YENEEA.

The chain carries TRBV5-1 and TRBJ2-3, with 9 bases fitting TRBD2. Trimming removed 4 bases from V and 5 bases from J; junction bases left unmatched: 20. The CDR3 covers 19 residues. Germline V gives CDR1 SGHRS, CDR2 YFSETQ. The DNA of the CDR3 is TGCGCCAGCAGCCTGACTCCTAGAGCGGGAGGAGGAGTGAGAGATACGCAGTATTTT. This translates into CASSLTPRAGGGVRDTQYF.

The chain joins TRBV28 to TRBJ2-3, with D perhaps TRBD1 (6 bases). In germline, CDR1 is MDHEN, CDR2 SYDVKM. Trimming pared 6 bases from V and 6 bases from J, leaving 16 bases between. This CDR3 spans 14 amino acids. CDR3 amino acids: CASRLAKGVDTQYF. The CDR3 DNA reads TGTGCCAGCAGATTAGCGAAGGGGGTGGATACGCAGTATTTT.

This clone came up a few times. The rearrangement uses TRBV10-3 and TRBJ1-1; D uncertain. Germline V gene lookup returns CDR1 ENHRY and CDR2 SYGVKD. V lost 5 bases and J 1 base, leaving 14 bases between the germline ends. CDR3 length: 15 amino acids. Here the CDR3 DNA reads TGTGCCATCAGTACCAAAGAAGGCGGGAACACTGAAGCTTTCTTT. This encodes CAISTKEGGNTEAFF.

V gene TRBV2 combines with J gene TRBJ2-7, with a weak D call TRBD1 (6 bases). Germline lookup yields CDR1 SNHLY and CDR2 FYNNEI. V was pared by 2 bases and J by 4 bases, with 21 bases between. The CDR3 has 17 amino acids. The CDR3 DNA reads TGTGCCAGCAGTGAAACGGTACAGGGAAGGCGGACTTACGAGCAGTACTTC. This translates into CASSETVQGRRTYEQYF. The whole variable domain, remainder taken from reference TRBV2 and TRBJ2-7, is EPEVTQTPSHQVTQMGQEVILRCVPISNHLYFYWYRQILGQKVEFLVSFYNNEISEKSEIFDDQFSVERPDGSNFTLKIRSTKLEDSAMYFCASSETVQGRRTYEQYFGPGTRLTVT.

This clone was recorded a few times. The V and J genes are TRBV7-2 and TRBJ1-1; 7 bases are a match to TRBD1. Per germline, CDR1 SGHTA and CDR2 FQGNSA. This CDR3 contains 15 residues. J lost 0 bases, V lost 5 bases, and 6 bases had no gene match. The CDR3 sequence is CASSPRDRLNTEAFF. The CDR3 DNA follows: TGTGCCAGCAGCCCCCGGGACAGACTGAACACTGAAGCTTTCTTT.

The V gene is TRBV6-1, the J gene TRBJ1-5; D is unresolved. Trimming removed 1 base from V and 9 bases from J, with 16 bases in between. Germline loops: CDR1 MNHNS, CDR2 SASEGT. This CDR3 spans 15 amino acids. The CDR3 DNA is TGTGCCAGCAGTGAAGTAGCGAGGAACCGCGGGCCCCAGCATTTT. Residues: CASSEVARNRGPQHF.

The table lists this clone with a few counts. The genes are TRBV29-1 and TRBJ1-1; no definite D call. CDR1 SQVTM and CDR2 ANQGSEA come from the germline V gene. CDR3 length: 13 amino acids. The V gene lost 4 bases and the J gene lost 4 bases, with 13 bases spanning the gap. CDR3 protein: CSVGNSGGTEAFF. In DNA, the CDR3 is TGCAGCGTTGGTAACTCCGGAGGCACTGAAGCTTTCTTT.

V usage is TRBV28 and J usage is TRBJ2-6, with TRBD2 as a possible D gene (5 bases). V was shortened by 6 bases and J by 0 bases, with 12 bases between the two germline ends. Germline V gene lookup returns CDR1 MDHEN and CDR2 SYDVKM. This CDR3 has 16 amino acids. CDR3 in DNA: TGTGCCAGCAGCCCACCCGGAGGCTCTGGGGCCAACGTCCTGACTTTC. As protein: CASSPPGGSGANVLTF.

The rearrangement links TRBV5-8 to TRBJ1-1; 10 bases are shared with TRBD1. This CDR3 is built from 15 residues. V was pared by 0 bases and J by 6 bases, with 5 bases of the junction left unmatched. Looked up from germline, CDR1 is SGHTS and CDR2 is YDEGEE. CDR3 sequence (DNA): TGTGCCAGCAGCTTGGGTCTGGGACAGGGGCCTGAAGCTTTCTTT. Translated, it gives CASSLGLGQGPEAFF.

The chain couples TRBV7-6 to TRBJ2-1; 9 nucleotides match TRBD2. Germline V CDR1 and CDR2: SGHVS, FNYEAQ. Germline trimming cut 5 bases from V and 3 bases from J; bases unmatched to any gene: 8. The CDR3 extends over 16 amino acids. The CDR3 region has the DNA TGTGCCAGCAGCGGCTCGCTAGCGGGATTCTACAATGAGCAGTTCTTC. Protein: CASSGSLAGFYNEQFF.

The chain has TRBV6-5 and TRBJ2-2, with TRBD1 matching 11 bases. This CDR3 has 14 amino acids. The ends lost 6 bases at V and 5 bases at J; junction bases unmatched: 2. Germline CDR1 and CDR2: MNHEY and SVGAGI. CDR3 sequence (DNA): TGTGCCAGCAGGGGACAGGGGGGGACCGGGGAGCTGTTTTTT. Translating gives CASRGQGGTGELFF.

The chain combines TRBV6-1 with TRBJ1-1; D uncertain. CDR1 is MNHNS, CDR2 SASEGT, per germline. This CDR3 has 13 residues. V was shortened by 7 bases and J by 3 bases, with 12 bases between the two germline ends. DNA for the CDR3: TGTGCCAGCACGGTCTGGTCCCACACTGAAGCTTTCTTT. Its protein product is CASTVWSHTEAFF.

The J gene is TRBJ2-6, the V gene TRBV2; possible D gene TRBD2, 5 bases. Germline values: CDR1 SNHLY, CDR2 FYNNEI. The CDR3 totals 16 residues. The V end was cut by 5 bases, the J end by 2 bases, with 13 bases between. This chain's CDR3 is CASSSRQRAGANVLTF. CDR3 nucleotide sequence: TGTGCCAGCAGTTCTCGCCAGAGGGCTGGGGCCAACGTCCTGACTTTC.